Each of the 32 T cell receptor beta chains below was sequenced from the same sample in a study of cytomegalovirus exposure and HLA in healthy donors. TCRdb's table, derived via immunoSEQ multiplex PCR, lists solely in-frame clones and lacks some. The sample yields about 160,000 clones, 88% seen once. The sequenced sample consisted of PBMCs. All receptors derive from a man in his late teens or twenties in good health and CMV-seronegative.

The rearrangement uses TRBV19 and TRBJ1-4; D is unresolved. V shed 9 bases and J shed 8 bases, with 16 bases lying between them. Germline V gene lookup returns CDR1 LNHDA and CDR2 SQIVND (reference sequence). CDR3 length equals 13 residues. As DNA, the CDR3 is TGTGCCAGCGAGGGTTCCAGTGGCGAAAAACTGTTTTTT. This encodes CASEGSSGEKLFF.

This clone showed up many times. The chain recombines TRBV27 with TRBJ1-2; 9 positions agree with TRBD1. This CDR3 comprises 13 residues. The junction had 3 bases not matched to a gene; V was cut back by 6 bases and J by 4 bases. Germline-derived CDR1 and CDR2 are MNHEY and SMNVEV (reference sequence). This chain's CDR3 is CASSPTGGYGYTF. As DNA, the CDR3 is TGTGCCAGCAGCCCGACAGGGGGCTATGGCTACACCTTC.

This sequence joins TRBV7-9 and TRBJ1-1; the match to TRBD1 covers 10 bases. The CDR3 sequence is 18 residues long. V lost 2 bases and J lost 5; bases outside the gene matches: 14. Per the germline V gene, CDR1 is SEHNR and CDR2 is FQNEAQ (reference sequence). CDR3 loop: CASSLLQDDRGLRTEAFF. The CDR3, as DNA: TGTGCCAGCAGCTTATTGCAGGATGACAGGGGGCTGAGGACTGAAGCTTTCTTT.

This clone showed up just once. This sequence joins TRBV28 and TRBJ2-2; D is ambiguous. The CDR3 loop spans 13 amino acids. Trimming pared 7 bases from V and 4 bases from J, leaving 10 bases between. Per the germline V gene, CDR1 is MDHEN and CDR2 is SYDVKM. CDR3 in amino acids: CASTRSPTGELFF. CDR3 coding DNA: TGTGCCAGCACGAGATCCCCCACCGGGGAGCTGTTTTTT. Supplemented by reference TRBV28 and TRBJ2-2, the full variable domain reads DVKVTQSSRYLVKRTGEKVFLECVQDMDHENMFWYRQDPGLGLRLIYFSYDVKMKEKGDIPEGYSVSREKKERFSLILESASTNQTSMYLCASTRSPTGELFFGEGSRLTVL.

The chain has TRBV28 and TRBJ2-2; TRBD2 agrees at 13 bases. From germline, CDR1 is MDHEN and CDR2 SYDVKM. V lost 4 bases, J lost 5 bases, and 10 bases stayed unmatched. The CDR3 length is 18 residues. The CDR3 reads CASSSRTSGRAGTGELFF. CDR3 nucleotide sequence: TGTGCCAGCAGTTCCCGTACTAGCGGGAGGGCCGGGACCGGGGAGCTGTTTTTT. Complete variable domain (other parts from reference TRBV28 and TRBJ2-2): DVKVTQSSRYLVKRTGEKVFLECVQDMDHENMFWYRQDPGLGLRLIYFSYDVKMKEKGDIPEGYSVSREKKERFSLILESASTNQTSMYLCASSSRTSGRAGTGELFFGEGSRLTVL.

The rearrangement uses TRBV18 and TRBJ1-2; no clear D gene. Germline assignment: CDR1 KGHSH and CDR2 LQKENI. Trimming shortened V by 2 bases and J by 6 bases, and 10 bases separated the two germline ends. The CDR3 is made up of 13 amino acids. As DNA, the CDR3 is TGTGCCAGCTCACCAGACGGGATCAATGGCTACACCTTC. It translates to CASSPDGINGYTF.

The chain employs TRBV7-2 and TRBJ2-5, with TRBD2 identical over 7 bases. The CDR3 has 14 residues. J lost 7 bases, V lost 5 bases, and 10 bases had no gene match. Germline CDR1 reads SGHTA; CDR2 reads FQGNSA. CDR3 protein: CASSALGGGRTQYF. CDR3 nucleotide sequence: TGTGCCAGCAGCGCCCTGGGCGGGGGTAGGACCCAGTACTTC.

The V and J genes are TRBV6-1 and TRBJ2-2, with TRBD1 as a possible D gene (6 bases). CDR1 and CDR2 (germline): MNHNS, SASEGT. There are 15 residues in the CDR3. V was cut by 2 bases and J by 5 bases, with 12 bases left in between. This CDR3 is CASSELQGRTGELFF. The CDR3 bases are TGTGCCAGCAGTGAACTACAGGGCCGGACCGGGGAGCTGTTTTTT.

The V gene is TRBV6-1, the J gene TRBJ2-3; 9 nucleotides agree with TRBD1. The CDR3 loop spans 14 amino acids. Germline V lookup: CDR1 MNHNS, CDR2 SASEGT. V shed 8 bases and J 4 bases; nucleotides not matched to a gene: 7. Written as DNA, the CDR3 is TGTGCCAGCGAACCGGGACAGGGTTCAGATACGCAGTATTTT. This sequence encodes CASEPGQGSDTQYF.

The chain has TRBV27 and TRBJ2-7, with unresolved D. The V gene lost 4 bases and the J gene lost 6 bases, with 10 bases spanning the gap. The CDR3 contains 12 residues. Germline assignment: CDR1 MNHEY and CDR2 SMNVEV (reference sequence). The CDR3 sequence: CASSSPGREQYV. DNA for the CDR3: TGTGCCAGCAGTTCCCCGGGTCGCGAGCAGTACGTC.

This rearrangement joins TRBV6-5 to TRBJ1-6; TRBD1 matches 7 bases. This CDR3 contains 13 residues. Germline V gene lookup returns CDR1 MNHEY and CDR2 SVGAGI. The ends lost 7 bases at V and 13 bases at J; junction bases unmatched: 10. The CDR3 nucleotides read TGTGCCAGCACTCCCGACAGGGTATTCCCCCTCCACTTT. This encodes CASTPDRVFPLHF.

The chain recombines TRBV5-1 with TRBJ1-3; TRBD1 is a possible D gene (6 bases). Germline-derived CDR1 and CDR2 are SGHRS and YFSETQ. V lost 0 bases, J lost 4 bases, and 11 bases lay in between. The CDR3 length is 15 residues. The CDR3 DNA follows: TGCGCCAGCAGCTTGGAACAGGGAGTAGGAAACACCATATATTTT. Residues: CASSLEQGVGNTIYF.

CDR3 loop: CASSLDRGQSGYTF. The CDR3 DNA reads as TGTGCCAGCAGCCTGGACAGGGGGCAGTCTGGCTACACCTTC. The chain recombines TRBV5-6 with TRBJ1-2, with 11 bases matching TRBD1. CDR3 length: 14 residues. Per germline, CDR1 SGHDT and CDR2 YYEEEE. V lost 4 bases, J lost 7 bases, and 6 bases stayed unmatched.

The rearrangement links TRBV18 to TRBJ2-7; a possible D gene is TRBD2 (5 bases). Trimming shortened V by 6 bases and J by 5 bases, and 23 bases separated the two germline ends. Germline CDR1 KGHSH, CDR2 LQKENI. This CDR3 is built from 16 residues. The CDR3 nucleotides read TGTGCCAGCTCGCGGATGAGGGCAGGAGCTCAGGACGAGCAGTACTTC. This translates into CASSRMRAGAQDEQYF.

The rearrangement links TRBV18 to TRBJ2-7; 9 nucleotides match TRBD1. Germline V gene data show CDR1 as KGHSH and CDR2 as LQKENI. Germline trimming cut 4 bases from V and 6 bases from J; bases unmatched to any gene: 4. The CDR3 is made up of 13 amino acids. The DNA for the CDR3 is TGTGCCAGCTCACTCGACAGGGGGACCGAGCAGTACTTC. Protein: CASSLDRGTEQYF.

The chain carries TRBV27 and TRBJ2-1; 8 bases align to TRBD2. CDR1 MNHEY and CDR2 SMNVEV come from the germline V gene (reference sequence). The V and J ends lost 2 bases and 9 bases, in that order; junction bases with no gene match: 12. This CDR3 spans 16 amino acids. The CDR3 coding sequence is TGTGCCAGCAGTTTAAATTCCGGGACTAGACGAAGTGAGCAGTTCTTC. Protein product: CASSLNSGTRRSEQFF.

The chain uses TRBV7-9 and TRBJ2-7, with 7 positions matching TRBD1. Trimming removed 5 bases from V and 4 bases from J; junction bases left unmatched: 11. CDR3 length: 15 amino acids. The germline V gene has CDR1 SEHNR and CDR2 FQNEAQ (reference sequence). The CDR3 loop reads CASSNGQDSRYEQYF. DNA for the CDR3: TGTGCCAGCAGCAACGGACAGGACTCCCGATACGAGCAGTACTTC.

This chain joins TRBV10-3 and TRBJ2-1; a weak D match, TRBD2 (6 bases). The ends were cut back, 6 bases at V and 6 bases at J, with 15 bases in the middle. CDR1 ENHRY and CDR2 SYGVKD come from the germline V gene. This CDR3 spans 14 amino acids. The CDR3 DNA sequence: TGTGCCATCAGCACGGGAGCCAACTCCAATGAGCAGTTCTTC. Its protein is CAISTGANSNEQFF.

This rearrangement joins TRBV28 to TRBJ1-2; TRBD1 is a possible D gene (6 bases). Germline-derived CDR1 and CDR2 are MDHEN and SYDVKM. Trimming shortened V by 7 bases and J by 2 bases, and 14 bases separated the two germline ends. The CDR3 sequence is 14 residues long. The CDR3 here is CASNEDSRNYGYTF. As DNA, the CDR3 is TGTGCCAGCAACGAGGACAGCCGAAACTATGGCTACACCTTC.

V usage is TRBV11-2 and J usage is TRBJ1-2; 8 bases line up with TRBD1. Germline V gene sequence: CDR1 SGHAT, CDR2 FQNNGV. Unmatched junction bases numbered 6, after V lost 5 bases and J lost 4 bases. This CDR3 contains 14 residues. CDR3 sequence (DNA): TGTGCCAGCAGCCCCACAGGGGGGATCTATGGCTACACCTTC. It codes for CASSPTGGIYGYTF.

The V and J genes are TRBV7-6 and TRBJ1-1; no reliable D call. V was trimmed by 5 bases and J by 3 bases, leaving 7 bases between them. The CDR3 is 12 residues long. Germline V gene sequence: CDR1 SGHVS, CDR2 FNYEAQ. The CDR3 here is CASSPGDTEAFF. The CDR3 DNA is TGTGCCAGCAGCCCCGGGGACACTGAAGCTTTCTTT.

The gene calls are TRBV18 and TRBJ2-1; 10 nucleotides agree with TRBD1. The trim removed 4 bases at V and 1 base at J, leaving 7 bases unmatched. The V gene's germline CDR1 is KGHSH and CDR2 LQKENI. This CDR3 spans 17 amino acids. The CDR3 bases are TGTGCCAGCTCACTCCGGGACAGGGGTATATCCTACAATGAGCAGTTCTTC. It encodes CASSLRDRGISYNEQFF.

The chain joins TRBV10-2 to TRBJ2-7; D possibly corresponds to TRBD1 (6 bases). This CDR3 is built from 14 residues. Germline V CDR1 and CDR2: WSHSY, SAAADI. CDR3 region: CASGQGPNLYEQYF. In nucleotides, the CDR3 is TGCGCTTCCGGGCAGGGGCCAAACCTCTACGAGCAGTACTTC.

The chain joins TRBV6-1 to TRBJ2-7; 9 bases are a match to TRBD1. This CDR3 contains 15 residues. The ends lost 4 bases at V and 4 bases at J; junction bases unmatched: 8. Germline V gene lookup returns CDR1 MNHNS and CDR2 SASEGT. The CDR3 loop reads CASSAYGTGLYEQYF. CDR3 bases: TGTGCCAGCAGTGCCTACGGGACAGGGTTATACGAGCAGTACTTC.

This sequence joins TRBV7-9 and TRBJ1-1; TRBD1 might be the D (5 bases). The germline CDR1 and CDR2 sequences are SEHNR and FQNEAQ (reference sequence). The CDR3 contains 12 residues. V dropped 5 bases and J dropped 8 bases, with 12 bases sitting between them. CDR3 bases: TGTGCCAGCAGCCCGGACACGGTCGAAGCTTTCTTT. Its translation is CASSPDTVEAFF. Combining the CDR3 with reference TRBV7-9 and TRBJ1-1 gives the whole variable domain DTGVSQNPRHKITKRGQNVTFRCDPISEHNRLYWYRQTLGQGPEFLTYFQNEAQLEKSRLLSDRFSAERPKGSFSTLEIQRTEQGDSAMYLCASSPDTVEAFFGQGTRLTVV.

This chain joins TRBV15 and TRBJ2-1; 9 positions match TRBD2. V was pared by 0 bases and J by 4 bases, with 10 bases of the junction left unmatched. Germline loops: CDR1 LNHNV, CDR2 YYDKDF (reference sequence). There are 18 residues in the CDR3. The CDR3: CATSRDSAMAGGYNEQFF. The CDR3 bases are TGTGCCACCAGCAGAGATAGTGCCATGGCGGGAGGGTACAATGAGCAGTTCTTC.

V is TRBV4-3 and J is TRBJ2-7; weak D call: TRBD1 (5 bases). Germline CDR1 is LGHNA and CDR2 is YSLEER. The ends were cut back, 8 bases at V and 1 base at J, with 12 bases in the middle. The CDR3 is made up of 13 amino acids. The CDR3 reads CASGVTGSYEQYF. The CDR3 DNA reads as TGCGCCAGCGGGGTAACAGGATCCTACGAGCAGTACTTC.

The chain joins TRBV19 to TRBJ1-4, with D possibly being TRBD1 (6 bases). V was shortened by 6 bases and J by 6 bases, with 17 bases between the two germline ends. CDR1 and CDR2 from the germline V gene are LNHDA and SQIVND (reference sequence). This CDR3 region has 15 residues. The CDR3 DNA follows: TGTGCCAGTAGCTACGTCATGAGGACAGATGAAAAACTGTTTTTT. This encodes CASSYVMRTDEKLFF.

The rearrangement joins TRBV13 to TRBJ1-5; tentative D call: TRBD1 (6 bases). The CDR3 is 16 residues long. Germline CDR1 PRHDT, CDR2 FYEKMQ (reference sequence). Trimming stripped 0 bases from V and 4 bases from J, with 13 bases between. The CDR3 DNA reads TGTGCCAGCAGCTTAGGACATTGGACAGATAATCAGCCCCAGCATTTT. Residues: CASSLGHWTDNQPQHF.

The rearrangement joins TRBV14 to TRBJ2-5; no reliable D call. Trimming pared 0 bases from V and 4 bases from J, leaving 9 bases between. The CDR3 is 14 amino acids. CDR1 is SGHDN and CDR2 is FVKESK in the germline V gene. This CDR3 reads CASSQDPYGETQYF. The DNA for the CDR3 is TGTGCCAGCAGCCAAGACCCGTACGGAGAGACCCAGTACTTC.

This CDR3 is CASSVNPRGGEQYF. CDR3 DNA sequence: TGTGCCAGCAGTGTTAACCCCCGGGGAGGCGAGCAGTACTTC. The rearrangement links TRBV2 to TRBJ2-7, with a tentative D call TRBD2 (6 bases). V shed 4 bases and J shed 6 bases, with 16 bases lying between them. Germline CDR1 SNHLY, CDR2 FYNNEI. This CDR3 region has 14 residues.

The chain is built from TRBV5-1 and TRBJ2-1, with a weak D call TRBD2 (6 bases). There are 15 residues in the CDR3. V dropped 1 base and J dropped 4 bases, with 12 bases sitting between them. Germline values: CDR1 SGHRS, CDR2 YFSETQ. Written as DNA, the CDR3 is TGCGCCAGCAGCTTGTCCGGACTAACGTACAATGAGCAGTTCTTC. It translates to CASSLSGLTYNEQFF.